Listed below are T cell receptor beta chains from one sample, sequenced in a study of tumor-infiltrating lymphocytes in primary liver carcinoma. TCRdb used MiXCR to reprocess the multiplex PCR reads, holding one entry per CDR3 protein. In the table there are fewer than 350,000 distinct CDR3 sequences, roughly two thirds of which are singletons. The sequenced material came from peripheral blood. These receptors originate from a man between 35 and 55 years old with primary liver carcinoma and hepatitis B virus infection. The CDR3 runs from the conserved cysteine through the conserved F or W. A D gene is named only where the DNA matches it firmly. Size is omitted from some rows. Given values are once, few, many or a class for expanded clones.

d_gene: .
abundance: .
j_gene: TRBJ2-1
v_gene: TRBV2
len: 19
CDR3nt: TGTGCCAGCAGTGAGCCGAGGGATAATCATCGAGATTCCTACAATGAGCAGTTCTTC
CDR3aa: CASSEPRDNHRDSYNEQFF

d_gene: TRBD1
abundance: .
j_gene: TRBJ1-2
v_gene: TRBV19
len: 14
CDR3nt: TGTGCCAGTAGTACGGGACAGGGGGGCTATGGCTACACCTTC
CDR3aa: CASSTGQGGYGYTF

d_gene: TRBD2
abundance: .
j_gene: TRBJ2-7
v_gene: TRBV12-3/TRBV12-4
len: 13
CDR3nt: TGTGCCAGGGGAGGGGAGACAACTTACGAGCAGTACTTC
CDR3aa: CARGGETTYEQYF

d_gene: TRBD2
abundance: .
j_gene: TRBJ2-1
v_gene: TRBV6-1
len: 16
CDR3nt: TGTGCCAGCAGTGAGCGTTTAGCGGGCTCCTACGATGAGCGGTTCTTC
CDR3aa: CASSERLAGSYDERFF

d_gene: TRBD2
abundance: few
j_gene: TRBJ2-7
v_gene: TRBV6-2/TRBV6-3
len: 12
CDR3nt: TGTGCCAGCAGTCAAACTAGCGGAGGGCAGTACTTC
CDR3aa: CASSQTSGGQYF

d_gene: TRBD2
abundance: many
j_gene: TRBJ2-1
v_gene: TRBV29-1
len: 13
CDR3nt: TGCAGCGTACGGACTAGCGTCTACAATGAGCAGTTCTTC
CDR3aa: CSVRTSVYNEQFF

d_gene: TRBD2
abundance: many
j_gene: TRBJ2-1
v_gene: TRBV6-2/TRBV6-3
len: 14
CDR3nt: TGTGCCAGCAGTCCGGGACTAAGAACCAATGAGCAGTTCTTC
CDR3aa: CASSPGLRTNEQFF

d_gene: .
abundance: .
j_gene: TRBJ2-3
v_gene: TRBV10-3
len: 14
CDR3nt: TGTGCCATCAGTGATACAGGAACTACAGATACGCAGTATTTT
CDR3aa: CAISDTGTTDTQYF

d_gene: .
abundance: .
j_gene: TRBJ2-4
v_gene: TRBV11-2
len: 18
CDR3nt: TGTGCCAGCAACCAAGGTTCCGGGAGCAACGAAGCCAAAAACACTCAGTACTTC
CDR3aa: CASNQGSGSNEAKNTQYF

d_gene: TRBD2
abundance: .
j_gene: TRBJ2-1
v_gene: TRBV11-1
len: 14
CDR3nt: TGTACCAGCAGCGGGAAGTGGGGGGTTGATGAGCAGCTCTTC
CDR3aa: CTSSGKWGVDEQLF

d_gene: .
abundance: .
j_gene: TRBJ2-3
v_gene: TRBV29-1
len: 16
CDR3nt: TGCTGCGTCGCTGGAGTGGAGGGACGTAGCACAGATACGCAGTATTTT
CDR3aa: CCVAGVEGRSTDTQYF

d_gene: .
abundance: .
j_gene: TRBJ2-2
v_gene: TRBV7-3
len: 15
CDR3nt: TGTGCCAGCAGCGAAAACGATGGTTTCACCGGGGAGCTGTTTTTT
CDR3aa: CASSENDGFTGELFF

d_gene: .
abundance: .
j_gene: TRBJ1-6
v_gene: TRBV30
len: 13
CDR3nt: TGTGCCTGGAGTACAGGGAACAATTCACCCCTCCACTTT
CDR3aa: CAWSTGNNSPLHF

d_gene: .
abundance: .
j_gene: TRBJ2-5
v_gene: TRBV5-1
len: 14
CDR3nt: TGCGCCAGCGGCTTACTCAGCGGTCAAGAGACCCAGTACTTC
CDR3aa: CASGLLSGQETQYF

d_gene: .
abundance: few
j_gene: TRBJ2-2
v_gene: TRBV6-5
len: 12
CDR3nt: TGTGCCAGCAGTTGGGGACCCGGGGAGCTGTTTTTT
CDR3aa: CASSWGPGELFF

d_gene: .
abundance: many
j_gene: TRBJ2-1
v_gene: TRBV11-3
len: 18
CDR3nt: TGTGCCAGCAGCTTAGGGACTCCGACCGGGACCCCCTACAATGAGCAGTTCTTC
CDR3aa: CASSLGTPTGTPYNEQFF

d_gene: .
abundance: .
j_gene: TRBJ2-7
v_gene: TRBV20-1
len: 11
CDR3nt: TGCAGTGCTAGAGGCCAATCCGAGCAGTACTTC
CDR3aa: CSARGQSEQYF

d_gene: .
abundance: .
j_gene: TRBJ2-5
v_gene: TRBV6-2/TRBV6-3
len: 11
CDR3nt: TGTGACAGCAGTTCCGGGGAGGCCCAGTACTTC
CDR3aa: CDSSSGEAQYF

d_gene: .
abundance: .
j_gene: TRBJ2-5
v_gene: TRBV7-9
len: 14
CDR3nt: TGTGCCAGCATCCTTGGACAGCCCCCCGGGACCCAGTACTTC
CDR3aa: CASILGQPPGTQYF

d_gene: .
abundance: many
j_gene: TRBJ2-1
v_gene: TRBV6-6
len: 15
CDR3nt: TGTGCCAGCAGCCCCGGCGGAAGCTCCTACAATGAGCAGTTCTTC
CDR3aa: CASSPGGSSYNEQFF

d_gene: .
abundance: .
j_gene: TRBJ1-1
v_gene: TRBV5-4
len: 16
CDR3nt: TGTGCCAGCAGCTTAAGAAGGAACAGTATAAACACTGAAGCTTTCTTT
CDR3aa: CASSLRRNSINTEAFF

d_gene: TRBD2
abundance: .
j_gene: TRBJ2-1
v_gene: TRBV6-9
len: 14
CDR3nt: TGTGCCAGTAGTTCCGGGAGGGCGCCCAATGAGCAGCTCTTC
CDR3aa: CASSSGRAPNEQLF

d_gene: .
abundance: .
j_gene: TRBJ2-7
v_gene: TRBV11-1
len: 14
CDR3nt: TGCGCCAGCAGCTTAGAAAGGACAGAAAAGGAGCAGTACTTC
CDR3aa: CASSLERTEKEQYF

d_gene: .
abundance: .
j_gene: TRBJ2-3
v_gene: TRBV7-9
len: 13
CDR3nt: TGTGTCAGCAGCTTAGTAGGGGGAGATACGCAGTATTTT
CDR3aa: CVSSLVGGDTQYF

d_gene: .
abundance: few
j_gene: TRBJ2-7
v_gene: TRBV12-3/TRBV12-4
len: 14
CDR3nt: TGTGCCAGCAGTCCAGTTGGACGGCTCTACGAGCAGTACTTC
CDR3aa: CASSPVGRLYEQYF

d_gene: TRBD2
abundance: .
j_gene: TRBJ2-7
v_gene: TRBV13
len: 17
CDR3nt: TGTGCCAGCAGCCTCCTAGCGGGAGGACCGGTTTCTAACGAGCAGTACTTC
CDR3aa: CASSLLAGGPVSNEQYF

d_gene: TRBD2
abundance: .
j_gene: TRBJ2-1
v_gene: TRBV7-9
len: 15
CDR3nt: TGTGCCGGCAGCCTTAGCGGGAGGGCCCTCAATGAGCAGTTCTTC
CDR3aa: CAGSLSGRALNEQFF

d_gene: .
abundance: .
j_gene: TRBJ1-3
v_gene: TRBV6-5
len: 17
CDR3nt: TGTGTCAGCAGTTACTCCCACGCCAGGCCCTCTGGAAACACCATATATTTT
CDR3aa: CVSSYSHARPSGNTIYF

d_gene: TRBD1
abundance: many
j_gene: TRBJ1-5
v_gene: TRBV6-2/TRBV6-3
len: 15
CDR3nt: TGTGCCAGCAGTCGACAGGGGGATGGGCATCAGCCCCAGCATTTT
CDR3aa: CASSRQGDGHQPQHF

d_gene: TRBD1
abundance: .
j_gene: TRBJ1-4
v_gene: TRBV12-3/TRBV12-4
len: 14
CDR3nt: TGTGCCAGCGAGGGGACAGGGAGCCGAAACGGACTGTTTTTT
CDR3aa: CASEGTGSRNGLFF

d_gene: .
abundance: .
j_gene: TRBJ2-1
v_gene: TRBV4-3
len: 14
CDR3nt: TGTGCCAGCAGCCCTCGCGGGCGGCTCAATGATCAGTTCTTC
CDR3aa: CASSPRGRLNDQFF

d_gene: .
abundance: few
j_gene: TRBJ2-3
v_gene: TRBV18
len: 16
CDR3nt: TGTGCCAGCTCACCACCGGGCCGCGGATACACAGATACGCAGTATTTT
CDR3aa: CASSPPGRGYTDTQYF

d_gene: .
abundance: few
j_gene: TRBJ1-5
v_gene: TRBV30
len: 17
CDR3nt: TGTGCCTGGAGTGTAGTGTCGGACAGCCGGTCCAATCAGCCCCAGCATTTT
CDR3aa: CAWSVVSDSRSNQPQHF

d_gene: TRBD1
abundance: .
j_gene: TRBJ2-7
v_gene: TRBV11-3
len: 14
CDR3nt: TGTGCCAGCAGCCCTAGGGACAGCTTCTACGAGCATTACTTC
CDR3aa: CASSPRDSFYEHYF

d_gene: .
abundance: .
j_gene: TRBJ2-1
v_gene: TRBV5-1
len: 15
CDR3nt: TGCGCCAGCAGCTTCCAGGGCGGGGTATACAATGAGCAGTTCTTC
CDR3aa: CASSFQGGVYNEQFF

d_gene: .
abundance: .
j_gene: TRBJ2-2
v_gene: TRBV11-2
len: 15
CDR3nt: TGTGCCAGCAGCTACACTGGCGGCGGAACCAGGGAGCTGTTTTTT
CDR3aa: CASSYTGGGTRELFF